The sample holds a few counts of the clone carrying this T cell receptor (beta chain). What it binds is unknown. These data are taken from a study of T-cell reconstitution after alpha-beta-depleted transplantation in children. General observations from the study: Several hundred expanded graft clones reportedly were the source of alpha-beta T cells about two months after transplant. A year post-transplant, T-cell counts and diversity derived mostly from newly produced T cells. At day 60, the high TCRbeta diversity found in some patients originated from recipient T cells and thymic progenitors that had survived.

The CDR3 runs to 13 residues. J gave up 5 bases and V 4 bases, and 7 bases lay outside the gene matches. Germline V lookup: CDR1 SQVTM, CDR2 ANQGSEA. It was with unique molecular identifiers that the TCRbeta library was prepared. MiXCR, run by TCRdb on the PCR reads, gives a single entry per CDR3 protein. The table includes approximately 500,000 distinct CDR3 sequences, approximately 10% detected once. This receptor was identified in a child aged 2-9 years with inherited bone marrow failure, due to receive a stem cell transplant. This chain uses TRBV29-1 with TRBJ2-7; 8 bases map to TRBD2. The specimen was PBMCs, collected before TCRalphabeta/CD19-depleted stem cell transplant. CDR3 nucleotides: TGCAGCGTTGCCCGCCGGGGGGGGCACGAGCAGTACTTC. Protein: CSVARRGGHEQYF.